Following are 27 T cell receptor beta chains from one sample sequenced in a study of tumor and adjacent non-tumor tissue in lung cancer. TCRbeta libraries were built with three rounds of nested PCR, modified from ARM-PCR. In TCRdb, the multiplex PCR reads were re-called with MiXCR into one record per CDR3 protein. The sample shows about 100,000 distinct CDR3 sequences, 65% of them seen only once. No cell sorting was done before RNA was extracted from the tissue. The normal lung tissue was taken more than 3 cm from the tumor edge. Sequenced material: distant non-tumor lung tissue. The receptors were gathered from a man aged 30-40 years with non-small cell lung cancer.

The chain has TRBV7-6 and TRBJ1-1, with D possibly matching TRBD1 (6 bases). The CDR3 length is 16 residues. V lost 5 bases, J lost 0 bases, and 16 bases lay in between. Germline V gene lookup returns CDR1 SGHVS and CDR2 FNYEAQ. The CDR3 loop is CASSLLGRGMNTEAFF. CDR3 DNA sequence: TGTGCCAGCAGCCTCTTAGGCAGGGGCATGAACACTGAAGCTTTCTTT.

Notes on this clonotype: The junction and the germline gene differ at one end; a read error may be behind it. CDR3 in DNA: TGCATCAGCAGCCAAGAGGGCAGGGGTGATCAGCCCCGGCATTTT. It translates to CISSQEGRGDQPRHF. This chain links TRBV4-1 with TRBJ1-5, with TRBD1 as a possible D gene (6 bases). CDR3 length: 15 amino acids. The V gene's germline CDR1 is MGHRA and CDR2 YSYEKL.

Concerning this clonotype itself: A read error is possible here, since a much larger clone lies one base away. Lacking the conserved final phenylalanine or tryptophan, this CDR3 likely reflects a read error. CDR3 region: CASGIGTSGRFGGELFS. DNA for the CDR3: TGTGCTAGTGGTATCGGGACTAGCGGGAGGTTTGGCGGGGAGCTGTTTTCT. The chain employs TRBV12-5 and TRBJ2-2; TRBD2 agrees at 15 bases. Trimming took 5 bases from V and 7 from J; bases not matched to a gene: 8. Looked up from germline, CDR1 is LGHNT and CDR2 is FRNRAP. The length of the CDR3 is 17 residues.

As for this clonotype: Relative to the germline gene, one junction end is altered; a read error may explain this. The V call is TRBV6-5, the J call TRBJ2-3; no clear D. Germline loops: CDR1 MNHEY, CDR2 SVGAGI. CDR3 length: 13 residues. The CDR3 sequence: CTSSDPQVYRQYF. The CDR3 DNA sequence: TGTACCAGCAGTGACCCGCAGGTTTATAGGCAGTATTTT.

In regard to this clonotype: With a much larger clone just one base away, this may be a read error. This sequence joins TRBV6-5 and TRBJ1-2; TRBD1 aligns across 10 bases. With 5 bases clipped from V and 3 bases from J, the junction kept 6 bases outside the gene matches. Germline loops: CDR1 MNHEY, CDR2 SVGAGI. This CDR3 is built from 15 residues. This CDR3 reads CASSDLGTGDYGYTF. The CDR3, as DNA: TGTGCCAGCAGTGACCTCGGGACAGGGGACTATGGCTACACCTTC.

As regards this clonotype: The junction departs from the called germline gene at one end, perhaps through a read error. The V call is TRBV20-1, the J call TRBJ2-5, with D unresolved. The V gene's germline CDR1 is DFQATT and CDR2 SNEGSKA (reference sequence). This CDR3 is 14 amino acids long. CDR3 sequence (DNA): TGTAGAGCTCCAATCGGTCGTCTCCTAAAGAGCCAGTACTTC. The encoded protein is CRAPIGRLLKSQYF.

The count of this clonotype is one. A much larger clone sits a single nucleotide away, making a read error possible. CDR3 loop: CAPRIGGGQRYGYTF. CDR3 sequence (DNA): TGTGCCCCTCGCATAGGCGGGGGGCAAAGGTATGGCTACACCTTC. The chain is built from TRBV10-3 and TRBJ1-2; D may be TRBD1 (6 bases). CDR3 length equals 15 residues. Trimming shortened V by 11 bases and J by 5 bases, and 24 bases separated the two germline ends. CDR1 is ENHRY, CDR2 SYGVKD, per germline.

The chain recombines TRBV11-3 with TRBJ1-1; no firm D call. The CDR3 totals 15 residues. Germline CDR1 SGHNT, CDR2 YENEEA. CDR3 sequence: CVSSLVTSMNTEAFF. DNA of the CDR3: TGTGTCAGTAGCTTAGTAACCAGCATGAACACTGAAGCTTTCTTT. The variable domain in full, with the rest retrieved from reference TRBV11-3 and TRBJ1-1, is EAGVVQSPRYKIIEKKQPVAFWCNPISGHNTLYWYLQNLGQGPELLIRYENEEAVDDSQLPKDRFSAERLKGVDSTLKIQPAELGDSAVYLCVSSLVTSMNTEAFFGQGTRLTVV.

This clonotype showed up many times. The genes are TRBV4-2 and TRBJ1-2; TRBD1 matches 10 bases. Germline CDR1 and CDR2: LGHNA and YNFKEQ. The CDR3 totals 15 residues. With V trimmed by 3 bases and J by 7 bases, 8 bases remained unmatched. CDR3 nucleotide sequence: TGTGCCAGCAGCCAGTCCGGGACAGGGGTAGTTGGCTACACCTTC. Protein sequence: CASSQSGTGVVGYTF.

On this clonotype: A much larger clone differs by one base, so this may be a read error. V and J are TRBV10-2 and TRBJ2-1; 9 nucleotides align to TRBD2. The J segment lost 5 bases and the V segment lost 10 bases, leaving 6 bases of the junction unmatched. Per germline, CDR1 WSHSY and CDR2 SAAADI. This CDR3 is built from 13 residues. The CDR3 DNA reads TGCGCCACCTATAGCGGGAGTAACAATGAGCAGTTCTTC. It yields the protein CATYSGSNNEQFF.

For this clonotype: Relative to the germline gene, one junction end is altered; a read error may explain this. CDR3 DNA: TGTGCCAGCCCCTCTTTCCTCACAGGGAGCTATGACTACACCTTC. It codes for CASPSFLTGSYDYTF. J is TRBJ1-2 and V is TRBV12-3 or TRBV12-4; maybe TRBD1 (6 bases). The CDR3 sequence is 15 residues long.

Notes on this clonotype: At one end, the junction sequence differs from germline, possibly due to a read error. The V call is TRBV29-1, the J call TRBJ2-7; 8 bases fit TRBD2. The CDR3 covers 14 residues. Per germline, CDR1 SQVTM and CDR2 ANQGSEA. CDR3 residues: CSIDAGTSSYEQYF. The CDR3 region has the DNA TGCAGCATTGATGCCGGGACTAGTTCCTACGAGCAGTACTTC.

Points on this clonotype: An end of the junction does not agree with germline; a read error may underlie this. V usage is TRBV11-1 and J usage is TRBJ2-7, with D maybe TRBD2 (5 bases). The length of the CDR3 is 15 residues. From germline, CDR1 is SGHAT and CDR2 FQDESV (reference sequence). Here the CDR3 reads CASSGYRHHPYEQYF. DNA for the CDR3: TGTGCAAGCAGCGGCTACCGGCATCACCCCTACGAGCAGTACTTC.

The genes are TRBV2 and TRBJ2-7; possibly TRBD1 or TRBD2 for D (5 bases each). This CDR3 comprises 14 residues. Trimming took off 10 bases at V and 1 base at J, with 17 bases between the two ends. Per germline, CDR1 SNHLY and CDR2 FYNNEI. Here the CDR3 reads CATSYGAQSYEQYF. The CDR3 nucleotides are TGTGCCACCTCGTACGGGGCACAATCCTACGAGCAGTACTTC.

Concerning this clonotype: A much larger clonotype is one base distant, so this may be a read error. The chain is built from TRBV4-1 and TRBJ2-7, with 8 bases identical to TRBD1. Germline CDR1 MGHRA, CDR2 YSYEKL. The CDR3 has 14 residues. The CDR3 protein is CASSQGQGAGEHYF. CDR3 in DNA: TGCGCCAGCAGCCAAGGTCAGGGGGCTGGGGAGCATTACTTC.

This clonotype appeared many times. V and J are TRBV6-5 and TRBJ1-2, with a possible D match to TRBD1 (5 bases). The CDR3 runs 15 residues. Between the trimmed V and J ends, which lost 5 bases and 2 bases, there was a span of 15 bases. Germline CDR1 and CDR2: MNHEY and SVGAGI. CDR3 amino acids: CASSGPGPQNYGYTF. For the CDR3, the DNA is TGTGCCAGCAGTGGTCCGGGACCCCAGAACTATGGCTACACCTTC.

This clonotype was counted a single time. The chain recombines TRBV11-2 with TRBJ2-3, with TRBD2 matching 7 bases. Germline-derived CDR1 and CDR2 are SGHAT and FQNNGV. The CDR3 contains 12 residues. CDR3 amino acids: CTNSLAGDTQYF. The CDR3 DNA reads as TGTACCAACAGCTTAGCGGGAGATACGCAGTATTTT.

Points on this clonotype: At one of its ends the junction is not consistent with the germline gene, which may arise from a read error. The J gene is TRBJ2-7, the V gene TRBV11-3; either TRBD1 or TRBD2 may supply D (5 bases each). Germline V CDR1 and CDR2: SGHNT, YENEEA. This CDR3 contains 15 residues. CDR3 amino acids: CASSRGSGPSYGQYF. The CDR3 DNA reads TGTGCCAGCAGCCGAGGCTCGGGGCCCTCCTACGGGCAGTACTTC.

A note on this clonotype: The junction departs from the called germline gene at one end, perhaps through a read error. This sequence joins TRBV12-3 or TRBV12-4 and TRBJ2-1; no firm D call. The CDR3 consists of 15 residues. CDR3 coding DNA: TGTGCCATTAGATGGGGAAACTCGCAGGAGAATGAGCAATTCTTC. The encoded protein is CAIRWGNSQENEQFF.

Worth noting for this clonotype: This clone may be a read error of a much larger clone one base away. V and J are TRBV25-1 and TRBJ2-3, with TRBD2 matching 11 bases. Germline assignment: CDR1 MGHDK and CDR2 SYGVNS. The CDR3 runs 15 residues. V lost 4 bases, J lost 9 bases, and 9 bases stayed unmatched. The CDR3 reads CASSGGTSGPVTQYF. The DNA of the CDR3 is TGTGCCAGCAGTGGAGGGACTAGCGGTCCGGTCACGCAGTATTTT.

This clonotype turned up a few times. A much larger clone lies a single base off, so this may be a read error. The CDR3 nucleotides are TGCAGTGCCGACGGGGAGGGATCCGGCTACACCTTC. Protein: CSADGEGSGYTF. The chain is built from TRBV20-1 and TRBJ1-2; D gene unclear. The CDR3 contains 12 residues. Germline CDR1 and CDR2: DFQATT and SNEGSKA (reference sequence). V was trimmed by 6 bases and J by 8 bases, leaving 16 bases between them.

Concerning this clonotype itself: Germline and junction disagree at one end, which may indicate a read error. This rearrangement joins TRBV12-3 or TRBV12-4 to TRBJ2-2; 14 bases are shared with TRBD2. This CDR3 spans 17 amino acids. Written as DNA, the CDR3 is TGTACCAGCAGCCCGGGACTAGCGGGGGTAAACATCGGGGAGCTGTTTTTT. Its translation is CTSSPGLAGVNIGELFF.

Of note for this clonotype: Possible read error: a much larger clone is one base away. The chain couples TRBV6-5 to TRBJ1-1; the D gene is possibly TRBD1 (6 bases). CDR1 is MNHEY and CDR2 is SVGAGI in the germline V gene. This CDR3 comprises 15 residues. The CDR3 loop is CVSSYSRGQNTEAFF. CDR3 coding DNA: TGTGTCAGCAGTTACTCACGGGGGCAGAACACTGAAGCTTTCTTT.

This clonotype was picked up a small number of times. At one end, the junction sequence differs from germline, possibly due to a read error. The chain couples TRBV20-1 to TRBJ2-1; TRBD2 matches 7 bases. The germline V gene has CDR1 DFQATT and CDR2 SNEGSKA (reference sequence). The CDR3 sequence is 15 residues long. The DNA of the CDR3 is TGCGGTGCTAGCCTACGGGGGGACCATCACAATAAGCAGTTCTTC. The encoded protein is CGASLRGDHHNKQFF.

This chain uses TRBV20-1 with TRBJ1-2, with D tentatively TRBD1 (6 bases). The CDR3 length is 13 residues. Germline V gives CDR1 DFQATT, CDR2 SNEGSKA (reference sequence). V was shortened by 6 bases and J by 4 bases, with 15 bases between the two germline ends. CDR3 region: CSARGGGGYGYTF. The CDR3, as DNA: TGCAGTGCCCGAGGCGGGGGCGGCTATGGCTACACCTTC.

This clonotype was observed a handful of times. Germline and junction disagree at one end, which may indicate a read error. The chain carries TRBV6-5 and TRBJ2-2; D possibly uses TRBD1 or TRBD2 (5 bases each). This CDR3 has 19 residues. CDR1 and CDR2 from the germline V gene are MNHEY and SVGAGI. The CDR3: CTSSYTRPTGTSHTGELFF. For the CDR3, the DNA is TGTACCAGCAGTTACACAAGACCTACCGGGACCTCGCACACCGGGGAGCTGTTTTTT.

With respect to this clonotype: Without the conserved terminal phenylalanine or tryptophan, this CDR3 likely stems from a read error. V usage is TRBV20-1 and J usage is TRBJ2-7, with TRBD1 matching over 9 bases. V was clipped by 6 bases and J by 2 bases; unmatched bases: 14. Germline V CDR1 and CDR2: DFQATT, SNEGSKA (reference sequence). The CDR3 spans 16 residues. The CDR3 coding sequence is TGCAGTGCCCCTTATGTCCGGGACAGGGTCACCTACGAGCAGTACTTG. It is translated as CSAPYVRDRVTYEQYL.